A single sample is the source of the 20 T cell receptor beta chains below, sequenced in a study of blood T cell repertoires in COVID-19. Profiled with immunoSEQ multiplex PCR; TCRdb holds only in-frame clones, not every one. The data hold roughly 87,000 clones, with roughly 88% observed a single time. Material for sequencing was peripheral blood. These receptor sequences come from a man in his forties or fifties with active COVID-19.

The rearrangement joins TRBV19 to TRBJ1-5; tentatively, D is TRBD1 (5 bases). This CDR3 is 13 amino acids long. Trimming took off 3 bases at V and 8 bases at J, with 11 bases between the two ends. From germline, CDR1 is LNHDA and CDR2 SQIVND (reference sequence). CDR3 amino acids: CASSMGGWEPQHF. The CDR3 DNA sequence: TGTGCCAGTAGTATGGGGGGTTGGGAGCCCCAGCATTTT.

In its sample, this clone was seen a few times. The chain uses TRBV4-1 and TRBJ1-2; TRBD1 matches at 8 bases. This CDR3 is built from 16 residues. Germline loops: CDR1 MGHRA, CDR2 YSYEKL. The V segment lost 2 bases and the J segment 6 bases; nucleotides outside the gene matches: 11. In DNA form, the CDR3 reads TGCGCCAGCAGCCAACTTCTCTCGGACAGGGCGAATGGCTACACCTTC. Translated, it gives CASSQLLSDRANGYTF.

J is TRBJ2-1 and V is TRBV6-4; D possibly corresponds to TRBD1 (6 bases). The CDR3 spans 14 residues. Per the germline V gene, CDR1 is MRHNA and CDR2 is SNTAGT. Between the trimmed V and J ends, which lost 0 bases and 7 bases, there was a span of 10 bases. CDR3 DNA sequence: TGTGCCAGCAGTGACTCGGACAGCAGGAATGAGCAGTTCTTC. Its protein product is CASSDSDSRNEQFF.

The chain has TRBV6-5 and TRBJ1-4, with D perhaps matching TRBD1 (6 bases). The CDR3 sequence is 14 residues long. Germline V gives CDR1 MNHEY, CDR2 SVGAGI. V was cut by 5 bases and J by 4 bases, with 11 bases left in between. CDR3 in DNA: TGTGCCAGCAGTAAACAGGGAATTAATGAAAAACTGTTTTTT. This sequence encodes CASSKQGINEKLFF.

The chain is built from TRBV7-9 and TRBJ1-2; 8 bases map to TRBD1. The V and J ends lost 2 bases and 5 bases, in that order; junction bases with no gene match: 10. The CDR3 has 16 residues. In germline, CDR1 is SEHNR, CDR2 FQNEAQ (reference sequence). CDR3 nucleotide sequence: TGTGCCAGCAGCTTACGGGGACAGGAAGGGGTTTATGGCTACACCTTC. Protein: CASSLRGQEGVYGYTF.

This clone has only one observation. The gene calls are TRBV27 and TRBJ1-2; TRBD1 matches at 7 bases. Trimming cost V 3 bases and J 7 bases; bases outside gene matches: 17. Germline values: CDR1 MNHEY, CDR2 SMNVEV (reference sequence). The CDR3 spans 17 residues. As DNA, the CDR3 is TGTGCCAGCAGTTTTTATTTCCTGGGGCAGGGGGATCTTGGCTACACCTTC. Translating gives CASSFYFLGQGDLGYTF.

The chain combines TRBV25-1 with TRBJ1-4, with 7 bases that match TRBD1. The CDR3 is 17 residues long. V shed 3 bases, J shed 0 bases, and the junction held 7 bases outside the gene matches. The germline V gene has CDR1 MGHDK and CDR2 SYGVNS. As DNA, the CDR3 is TGTGCCAGCAGTGAGGGGCGGACAGGCACAACTAATGAAAAACTGTTTTTT. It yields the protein CASSEGRTGTTNEKLFF.

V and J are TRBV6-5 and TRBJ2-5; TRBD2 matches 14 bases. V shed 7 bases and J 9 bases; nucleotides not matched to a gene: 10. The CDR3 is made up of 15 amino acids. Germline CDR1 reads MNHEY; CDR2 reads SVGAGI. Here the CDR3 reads CASIPGLAGARAQYF. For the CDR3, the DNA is TGTGCCAGCATCCCGGGACTAGCGGGGGCCAGGGCCCAGTACTTC.

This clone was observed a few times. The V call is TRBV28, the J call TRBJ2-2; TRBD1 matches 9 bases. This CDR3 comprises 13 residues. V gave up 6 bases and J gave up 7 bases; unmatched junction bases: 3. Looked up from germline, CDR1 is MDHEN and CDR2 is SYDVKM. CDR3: CASSRTGDGELFF. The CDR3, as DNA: TGTGCCAGCAGCCGGACAGGGGACGGGGAGCTGTTTTTT.

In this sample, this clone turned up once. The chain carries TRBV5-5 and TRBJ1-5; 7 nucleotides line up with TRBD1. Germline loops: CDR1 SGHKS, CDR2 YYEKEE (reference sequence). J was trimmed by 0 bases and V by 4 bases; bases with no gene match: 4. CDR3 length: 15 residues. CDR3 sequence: CASSRTGDSNQPQHF. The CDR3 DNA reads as TGTGCCAGCAGCCGCACAGGGGATAGCAATCAGCCCCAGCATTTT.

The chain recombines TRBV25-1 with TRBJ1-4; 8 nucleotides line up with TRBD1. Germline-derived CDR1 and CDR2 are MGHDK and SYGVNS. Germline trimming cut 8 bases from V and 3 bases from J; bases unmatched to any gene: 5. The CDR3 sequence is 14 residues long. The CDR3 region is CASCGQGSNEKLFF. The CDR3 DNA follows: TGTGCCAGCTGCGGACAGGGCTCTAATGAAAAACTGTTTTTT.

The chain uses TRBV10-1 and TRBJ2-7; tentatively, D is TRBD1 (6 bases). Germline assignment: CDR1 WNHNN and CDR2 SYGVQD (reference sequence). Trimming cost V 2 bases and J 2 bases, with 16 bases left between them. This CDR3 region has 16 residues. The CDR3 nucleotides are TGCGCCAGCAGTGAGGTGTGCAGGGGAGTCCCCTACGAGCAGTACTTC. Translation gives CASSEVCRGVPYEQYF.

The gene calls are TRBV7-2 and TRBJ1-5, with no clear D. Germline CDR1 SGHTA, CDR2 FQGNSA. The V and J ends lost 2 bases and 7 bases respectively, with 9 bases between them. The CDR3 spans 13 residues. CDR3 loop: CASSLRGGQPQHF. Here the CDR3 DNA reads TGTGCCAGCAGCTTACGCGGCGGGCAGCCCCAGCATTTT.

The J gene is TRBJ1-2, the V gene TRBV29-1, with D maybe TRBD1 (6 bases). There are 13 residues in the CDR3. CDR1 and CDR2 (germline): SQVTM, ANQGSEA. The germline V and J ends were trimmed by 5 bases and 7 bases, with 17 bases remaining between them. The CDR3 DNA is TGCAGCGTTTACCCTCACAGGGTATCTGGCTACACCTTC. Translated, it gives CSVYPHRVSGYTF. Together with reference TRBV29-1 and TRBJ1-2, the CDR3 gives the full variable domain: SAVISQKPSRDICQRGTSLTIQCQVDSQVTMMFWYRQQPGQSLTLIATANQGSEATYESGFVIDKFPISRPNLTFSTLTVSNMSPEDSSIYLCSVYPHRVSGYTFGSGTRLTVV.

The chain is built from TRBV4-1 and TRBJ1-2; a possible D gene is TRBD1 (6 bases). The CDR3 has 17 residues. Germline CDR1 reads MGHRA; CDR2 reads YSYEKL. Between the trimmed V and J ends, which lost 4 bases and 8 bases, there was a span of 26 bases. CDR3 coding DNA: TGCGCCAGCAGCCTTAGGGAGGGGGGGACCCCCTCCAGGGGCTACACCTTC. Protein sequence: CASSLREGGTPSRGYTF.

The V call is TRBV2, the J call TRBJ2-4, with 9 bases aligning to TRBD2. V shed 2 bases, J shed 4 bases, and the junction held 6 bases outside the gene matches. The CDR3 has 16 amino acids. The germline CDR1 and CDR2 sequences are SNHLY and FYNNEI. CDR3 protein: CASSELLLAGKNIQYF. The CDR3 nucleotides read TGTGCCAGCAGTGAATTGTTGCTAGCGGGGAAAAACATTCAGTACTTC.

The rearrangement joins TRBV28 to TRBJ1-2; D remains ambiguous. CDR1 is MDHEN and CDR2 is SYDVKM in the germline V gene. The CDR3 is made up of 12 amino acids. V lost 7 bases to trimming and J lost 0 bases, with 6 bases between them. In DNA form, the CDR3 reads TGTGCCAGCACCAGTACTAACTATGGCTACACCTTC. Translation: CASTSTNYGYTF.

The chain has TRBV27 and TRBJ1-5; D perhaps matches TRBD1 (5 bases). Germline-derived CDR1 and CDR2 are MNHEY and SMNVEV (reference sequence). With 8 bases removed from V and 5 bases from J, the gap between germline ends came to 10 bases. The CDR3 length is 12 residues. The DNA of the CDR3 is TGTGCCAGCGGGACTTTGGATCAGCCCCAGCATTTT. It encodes CASGTLDQPQHF.

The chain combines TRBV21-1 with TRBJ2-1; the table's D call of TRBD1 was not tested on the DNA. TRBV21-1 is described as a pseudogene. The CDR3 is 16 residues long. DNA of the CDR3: TGTGCCAGCAGTCAAGGGGAGGACAGGGGGCAAGGTGAGCAGTTCTTC. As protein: CASSQGEDRGQGEQFF.

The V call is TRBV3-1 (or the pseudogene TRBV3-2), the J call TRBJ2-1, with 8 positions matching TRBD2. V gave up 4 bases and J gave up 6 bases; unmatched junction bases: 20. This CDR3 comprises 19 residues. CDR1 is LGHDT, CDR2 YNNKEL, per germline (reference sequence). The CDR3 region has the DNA TGTGCCAGCAGCCCGGTACTGTGGTCTAGCGGGCCCGGGAGCAATGAGCAGTTCTTC. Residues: CASSPVLWSSGPGSNEQFF.